These 10 T cell receptor beta chains were all obtained from the same sample, sequenced in a study of T cell repertoires in cytomegalovirus infection. TCRdb processed the reads anew with MiXCR; each CDR3 protein has one entry. The sample gives a few hundred thousand distinct CDR3 sequences, 30% to 40% of which show up once; roughly 16% is in the top ten. Their antigens remain unidentified. This specimen was cultured PBMCs, taken from culture after CMV antigen stimulation. The receptors derive from a human donor in good health (CMV status not recorded). Some clones in this sample may be carry-over from other donors' samples.

This chain connects TRBV6-2 or TRBV6-3 to TRBJ2-3; 8 nucleotides match TRBD2. This CDR3 contains 19 residues. CDR1 is MNHEY, CDR2 SVGEGT, per germline. The J segment lost 2 bases and the V segment lost 2 bases, leaving 15 bases of the junction unmatched. CDR3 in amino acids: CASSYVGREEIQHTDTQYF. The CDR3 nucleotides are TGTGCCAGCAGTTACGTCGGGCGGGAGGAAATTCAACACACAGATACGCAGTATTTT.

This chain joins TRBV7-2 and TRBJ2-6, with D perhaps TRBD2 (5 bases). CDR1 is SGHTA and CDR2 is FQGNSA in the germline V gene. V lost 7 bases, J lost 0 bases, and 10 bases lay in between. The CDR3 is 15 residues long. CDR3 in DNA: TGTGCCAGCAACGGAGGACCCTCTGGGGCCAACGTCCTGACTTTC. This translates into CASNGGPSGANVLTF.

The J gene is TRBJ2-1, the V gene TRBV6-2 or TRBV6-3; D remains unclear. Germline V lookup: CDR1 MNHEY, CDR2 SVGEGT. The CDR3 sequence is 14 residues long. Trimming shortened V by 5 bases and J by 4 bases, and 12 bases separated the two germline ends. CDR3 sequence: CASSQRLYYNEQFF. In DNA form, the CDR3 reads TGTGCCAGCAGTCAAAGACTGTATTACAATGAGCAGTTCTTC.

This clonotype was picked up a small number of times. V gene TRBV20-1 combines with J gene TRBJ2-1; a possible D gene is TRBD1 (5 bases). V was clipped by 3 bases and J by 8 bases, with 14 bases between them. The CDR3 consists of 13 residues. In germline, CDR1 is DFQATT, CDR2 SNEGSKA (reference sequence). CDR3 loop: CSARAQGWDEQFF. CDR3 sequence (DNA): TGCAGTGCTAGGGCGCAGGGATGGGATGAGCAGTTCTTC.

The chain uses TRBV5-4 and TRBJ2-2, with D tentatively TRBD1 or TRBD2 (5 bases each). Germline CDR1 reads SGHNT; CDR2 reads YYREEE (reference sequence). V shed 7 bases and J shed 2 bases, with 9 bases lying between them. CDR3 length: 13 residues. The CDR3 DNA follows: TGTGCCAGCCCGGGACCAAACACCGGGGAGCTGTTTTTT. As protein: CASPGPNTGELFF.

This clonotype was seen a few times. V is TRBV5-1 and J is TRBJ2-1, with 7 bases matching TRBD1. From germline, CDR1 is SGHRS and CDR2 YFSETQ. The junction had 12 bases not matched to a gene; V was cut back by 2 bases and J by 7 bases. CDR3 length: 16 amino acids. DNA for the CDR3: TGCGCCAGCAGCTTCACCGGGACAGCTGCCCAAAATGAGCAGTTCTTC. Translating it yields CASSFTGTAAQNEQFF.

The chain is built from TRBV5-5 and TRBJ1-2, with D tentatively TRBD1 (6 bases). There are 14 residues in the CDR3. CDR1 is SGHKS, CDR2 YYEKEE, per germline (reference sequence). V dropped 0 bases and J dropped 8 bases, with 14 bases sitting between them. CDR3 region: CASSLEGVWNGYTF. CDR3 nucleotide sequence: TGTGCCAGCAGCTTGGAGGGGGTCTGGAACGGCTACACCTTC.

This clonotype appeared once. The chain links TRBV20-1 to TRBJ2-5; D uncertain. With 6 bases removed from V and 2 bases from J, the gap between germline ends came to 16 bases. Germline CDR1 reads DFQATT; CDR2 reads SNEGSKA (reference sequence). The CDR3 totals 14 residues. The chain's CDR3 is CSAKTPREQETQYF. The CDR3 DNA reads TGCAGTGCCAAGACCCCTAGAGAGCAAGAGACCCAGTACTTC.

The chain uses TRBV7-6 and TRBJ2-3, with D possibly matching TRBD1 (5 bases). The CDR3 totals 16 residues. Germline V gene data show CDR1 as SGHVS and CDR2 as FNYEAQ. The V gene lost 0 bases and the J gene lost 2 bases, with 12 bases spanning the gap. Written as DNA, the CDR3 is TGTGCCAGCAGCTTAGCAGGGGCTACGACCACAGATACGCAGTATTTT. This codes for CASSLAGATTTDTQYF.

The chain carries TRBV5-5 and TRBJ1-5; no firm D call. Trimming took off 0 bases at V and 2 bases at J, with 6 bases between the two ends. CDR1 and CDR2 from the germline V gene are SGHKS and YYEKEE (reference sequence). This CDR3 is built from 14 residues. CDR3 nucleotide sequence: TGTGCCAGCAGCTTGGAAGTCGGCAATCAGCCCCAGCATTTT. It is translated as CASSLEVGNQPQHF. Full variable domain (remainder filled in from reference TRBV5-5 and TRBJ1-5): DAGVTQSPTHLIKTRGQQVTLRCSPISGHKSVSWYQQVLGQGPQFIFQYYEKEERGRGNFPDRFSARQFPNYSSELNVNALLLGDSALYLCASSLEVGNQPQHFGDGTRLSIL.